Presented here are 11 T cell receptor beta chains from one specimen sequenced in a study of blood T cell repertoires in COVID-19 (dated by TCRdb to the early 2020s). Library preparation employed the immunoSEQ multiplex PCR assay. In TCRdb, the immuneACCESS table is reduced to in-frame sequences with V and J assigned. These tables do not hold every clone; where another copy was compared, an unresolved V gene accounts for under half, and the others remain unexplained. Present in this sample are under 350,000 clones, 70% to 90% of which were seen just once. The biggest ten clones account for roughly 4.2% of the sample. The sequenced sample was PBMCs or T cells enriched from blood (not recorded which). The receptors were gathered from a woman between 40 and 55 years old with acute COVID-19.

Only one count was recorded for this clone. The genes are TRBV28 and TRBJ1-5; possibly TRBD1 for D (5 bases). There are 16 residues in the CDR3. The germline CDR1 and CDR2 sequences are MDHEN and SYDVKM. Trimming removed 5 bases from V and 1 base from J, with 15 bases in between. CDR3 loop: CASSPRGVGSNQPQHF. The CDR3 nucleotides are TGTGCCAGCAGTCCCCGGGGGGTCGGGAGCAATCAGCCCCAGCATTTT.

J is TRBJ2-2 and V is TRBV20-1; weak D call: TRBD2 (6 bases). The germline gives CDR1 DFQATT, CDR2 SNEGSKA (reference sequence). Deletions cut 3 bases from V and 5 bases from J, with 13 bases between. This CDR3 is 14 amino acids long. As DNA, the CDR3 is TGCAGTGCTAGTCGGAGGGAAAGGACCGGGGAGCTGTTTTTT. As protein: CSASRRERTGELFF.

In DNA, the CDR3 is TGTGCCAGCAGCTTAGATAGAGTAGATACGCAGTATTTT. Encoded protein: CASSLDRVDTQYF. The rearrangement links TRBV7-2 to TRBJ2-3; D is unclear. CDR3 length: 13 amino acids. In germline, CDR1 is SGHTA, CDR2 FQGNSA. The ends were cut back, 1 base at V and 5 bases at J, with 7 bases in the middle.

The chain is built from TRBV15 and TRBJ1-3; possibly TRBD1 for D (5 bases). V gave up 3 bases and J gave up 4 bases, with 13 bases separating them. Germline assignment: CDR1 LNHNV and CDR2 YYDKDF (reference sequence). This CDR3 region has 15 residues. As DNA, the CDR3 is TGTGCCACCAGCAGCCCTGGCAGGGTGGGAAACACCATATATTTT. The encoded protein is CATSSPGRVGNTIYF.

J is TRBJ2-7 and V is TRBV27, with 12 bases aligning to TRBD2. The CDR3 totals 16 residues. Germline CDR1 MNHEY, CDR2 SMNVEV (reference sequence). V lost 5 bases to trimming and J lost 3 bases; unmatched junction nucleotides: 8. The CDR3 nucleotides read TGTGCCAGCAGTCCAACAGGACTAGCGGGGCACTACGAGCAGTACTTC. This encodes CASSPTGLAGHYEQYF.

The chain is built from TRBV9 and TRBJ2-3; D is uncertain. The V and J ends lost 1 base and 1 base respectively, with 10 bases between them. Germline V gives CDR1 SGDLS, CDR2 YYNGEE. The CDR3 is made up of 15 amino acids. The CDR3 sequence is CASSVSLVGTDTQYF. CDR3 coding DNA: TGTGCCAGCAGCGTATCTCTAGTAGGCACAGATACGCAGTATTTT.

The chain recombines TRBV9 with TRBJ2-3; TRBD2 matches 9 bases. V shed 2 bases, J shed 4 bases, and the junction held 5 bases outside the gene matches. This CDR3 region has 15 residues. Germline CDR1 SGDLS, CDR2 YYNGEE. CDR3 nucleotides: TGTGCCAGCAGCGTGATTAGCGGGGGAGCAGATACGCAGTATTTT. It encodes CASSVISGGADTQYF.

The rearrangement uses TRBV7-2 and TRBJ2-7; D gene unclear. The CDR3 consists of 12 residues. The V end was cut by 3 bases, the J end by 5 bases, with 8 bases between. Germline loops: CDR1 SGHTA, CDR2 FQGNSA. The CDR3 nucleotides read TGTGCCAGCAGCTTGGCTCTCCACGAGCAGTACTTC. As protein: CASSLALHEQYF.

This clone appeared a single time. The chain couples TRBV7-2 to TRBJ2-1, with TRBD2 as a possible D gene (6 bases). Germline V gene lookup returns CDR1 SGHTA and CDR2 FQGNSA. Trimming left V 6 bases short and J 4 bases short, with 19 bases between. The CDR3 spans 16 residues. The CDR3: CASRGGSPTGYNEQFF. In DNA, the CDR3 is TGTGCCAGCAGGGGAGGTAGCCCCACAGGTTACAATGAGCAGTTCTTC.

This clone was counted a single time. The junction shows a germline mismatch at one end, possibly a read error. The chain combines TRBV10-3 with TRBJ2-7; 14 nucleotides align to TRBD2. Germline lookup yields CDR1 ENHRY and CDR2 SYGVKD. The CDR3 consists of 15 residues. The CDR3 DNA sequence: TGTGCCATCAGTGATGCGGGGACTAGCGGGGGCCCCCGAGACTTC. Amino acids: CAISDAGTSGGPRDF.

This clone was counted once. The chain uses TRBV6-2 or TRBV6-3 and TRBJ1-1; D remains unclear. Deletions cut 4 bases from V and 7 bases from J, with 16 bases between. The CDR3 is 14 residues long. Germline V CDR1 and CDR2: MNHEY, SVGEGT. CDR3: CASSFHAANVEAFF. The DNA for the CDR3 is TGTGCCAGCAGTTTCCACGCGGCTAACGTTGAAGCTTTCTTT.